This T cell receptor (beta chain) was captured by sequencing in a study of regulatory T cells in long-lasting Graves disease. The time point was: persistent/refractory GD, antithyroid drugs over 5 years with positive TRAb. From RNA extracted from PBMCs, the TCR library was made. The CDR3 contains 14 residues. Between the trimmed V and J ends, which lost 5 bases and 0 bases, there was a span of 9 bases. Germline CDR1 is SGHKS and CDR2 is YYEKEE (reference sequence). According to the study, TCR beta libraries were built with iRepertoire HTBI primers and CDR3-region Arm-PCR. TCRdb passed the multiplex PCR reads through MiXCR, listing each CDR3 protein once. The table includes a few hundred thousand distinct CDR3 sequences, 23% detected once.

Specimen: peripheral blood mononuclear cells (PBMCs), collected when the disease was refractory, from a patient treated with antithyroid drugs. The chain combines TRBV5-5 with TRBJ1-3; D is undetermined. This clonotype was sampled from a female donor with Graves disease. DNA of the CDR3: TGTGCCAGCAGGTTGACGGTCTCTGGAAACACCATATATTTT. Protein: CASRLTVSGNTIYF.